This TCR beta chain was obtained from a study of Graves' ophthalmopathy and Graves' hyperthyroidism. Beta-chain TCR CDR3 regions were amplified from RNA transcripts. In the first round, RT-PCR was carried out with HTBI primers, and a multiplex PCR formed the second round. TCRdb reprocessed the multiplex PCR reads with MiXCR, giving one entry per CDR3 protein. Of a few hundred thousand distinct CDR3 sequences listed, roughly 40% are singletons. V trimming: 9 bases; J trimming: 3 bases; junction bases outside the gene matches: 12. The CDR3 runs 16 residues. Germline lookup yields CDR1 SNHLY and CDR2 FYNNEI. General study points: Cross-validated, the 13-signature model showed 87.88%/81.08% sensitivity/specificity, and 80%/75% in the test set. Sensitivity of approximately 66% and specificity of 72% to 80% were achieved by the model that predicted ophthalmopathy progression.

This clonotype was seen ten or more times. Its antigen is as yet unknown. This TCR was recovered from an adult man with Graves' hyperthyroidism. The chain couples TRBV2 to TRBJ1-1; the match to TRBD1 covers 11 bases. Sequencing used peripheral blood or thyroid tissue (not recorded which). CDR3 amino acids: CASKGTGGARDTEAFF. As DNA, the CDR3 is TGTGCCAGTAAAGGGACAGGGGGAGCTAGGGACACTGAAGCTTTCTTT. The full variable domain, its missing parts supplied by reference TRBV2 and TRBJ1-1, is EPEVTQTPSHQVTQMGQEVILRCVPISNHLYFYWYRQILGQKVEFLVSFYNNEISEKSEIFDDQFSVERPDGSNFTLKIRSTKLEDSAMYFCASKGTGGARDTEAFFGQGTRLTVV.